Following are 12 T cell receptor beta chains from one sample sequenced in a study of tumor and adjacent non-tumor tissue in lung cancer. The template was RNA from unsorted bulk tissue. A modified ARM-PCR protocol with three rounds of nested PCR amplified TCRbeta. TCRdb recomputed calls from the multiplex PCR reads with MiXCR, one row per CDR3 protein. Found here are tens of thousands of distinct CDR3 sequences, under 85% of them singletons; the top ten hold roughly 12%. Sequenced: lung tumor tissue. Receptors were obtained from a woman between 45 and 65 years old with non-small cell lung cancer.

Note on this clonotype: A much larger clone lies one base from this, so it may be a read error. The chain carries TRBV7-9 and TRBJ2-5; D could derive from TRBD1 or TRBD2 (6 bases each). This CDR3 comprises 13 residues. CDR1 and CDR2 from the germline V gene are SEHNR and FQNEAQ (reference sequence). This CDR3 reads CTSSLGGPETQYF. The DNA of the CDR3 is TGTACCAGCAGCTTAGGGGGGCCGGAGACCCAGTACTTC.

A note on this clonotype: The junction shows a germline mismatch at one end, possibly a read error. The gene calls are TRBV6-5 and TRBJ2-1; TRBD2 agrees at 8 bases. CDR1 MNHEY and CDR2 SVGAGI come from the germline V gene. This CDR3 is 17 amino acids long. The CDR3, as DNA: TGTGCCAGCAGGCACGCCTCGGGGCGGCGGGAGGACAATGAACAGTTCTTC. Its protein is CASRHASGRREDNEQFF.

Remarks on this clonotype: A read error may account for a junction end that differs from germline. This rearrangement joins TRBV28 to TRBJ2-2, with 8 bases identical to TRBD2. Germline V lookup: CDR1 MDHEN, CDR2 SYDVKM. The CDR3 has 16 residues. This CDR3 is CTSSTAGERITGELFF. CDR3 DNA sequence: TGTACCAGCAGCACAGCGGGAGAGCGCATCACCGGGGAGCTGTTTTTT.

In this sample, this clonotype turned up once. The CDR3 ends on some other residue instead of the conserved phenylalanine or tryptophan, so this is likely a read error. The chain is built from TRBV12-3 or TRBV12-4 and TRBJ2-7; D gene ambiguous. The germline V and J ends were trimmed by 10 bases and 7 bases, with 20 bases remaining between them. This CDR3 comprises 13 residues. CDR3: CAITTPLAREQYL. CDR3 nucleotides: TGTGCCATCACCACGCCTCTCGCCCGGGAGCAGTACCTC.

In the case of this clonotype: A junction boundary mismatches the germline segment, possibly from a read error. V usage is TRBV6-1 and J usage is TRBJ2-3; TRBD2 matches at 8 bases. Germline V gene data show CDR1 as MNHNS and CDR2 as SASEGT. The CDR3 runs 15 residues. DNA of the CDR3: TGTGCCAACAGTGAACTAGCGGTAGGCACAGATACACAGTATTTT. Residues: CANSELAVGTDTQYF.

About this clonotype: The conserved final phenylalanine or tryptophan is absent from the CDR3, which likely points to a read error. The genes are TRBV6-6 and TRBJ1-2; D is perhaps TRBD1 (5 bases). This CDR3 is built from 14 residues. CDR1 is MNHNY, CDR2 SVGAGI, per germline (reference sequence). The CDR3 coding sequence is TGTGCATCGGCGGCAGGGACGGGTTCTCAAGGCTACACCTTA. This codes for CASAAGTGSQGYTL.

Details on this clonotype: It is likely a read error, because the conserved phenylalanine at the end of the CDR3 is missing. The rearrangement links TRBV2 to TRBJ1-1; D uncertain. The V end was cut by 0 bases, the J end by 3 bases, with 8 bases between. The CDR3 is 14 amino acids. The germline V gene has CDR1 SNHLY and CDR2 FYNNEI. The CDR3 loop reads CASSEARVDTEAFL. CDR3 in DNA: TGTGCCAGCAGTGAAGCCCGGGTTGACACTGAAGCTTTCCTT.

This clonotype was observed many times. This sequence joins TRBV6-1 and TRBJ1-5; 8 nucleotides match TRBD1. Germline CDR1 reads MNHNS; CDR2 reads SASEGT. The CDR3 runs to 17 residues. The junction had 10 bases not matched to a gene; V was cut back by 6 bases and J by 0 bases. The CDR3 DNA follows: TGTGCCAGCAGGCCTGATCAGGGGGCGGTTAGCAATCAGCCCCAGCATTTT. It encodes CASRPDQGAVSNQPQHF.

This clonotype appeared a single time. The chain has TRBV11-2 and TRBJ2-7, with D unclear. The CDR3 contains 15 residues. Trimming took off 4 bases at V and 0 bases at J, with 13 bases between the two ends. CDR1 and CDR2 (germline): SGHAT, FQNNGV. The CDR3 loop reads CASSSAWVSSYEQYF. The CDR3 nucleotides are TGTGCCAGCAGCTCAGCGTGGGTGAGCTCCTACGAGCAGTACTTC.

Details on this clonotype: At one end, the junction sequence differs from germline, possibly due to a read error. CDR3 bases: TGTGCCAGCAGCTTAGAAAAGAGTCAGCCCAGCATTTTT. Translating it yields CASSLEKSQPSIF. This chain connects TRBV11-2 to TRBJ1-5; D gene uncertain. This CDR3 spans 13 amino acids. Germline V gene data show CDR1 as SGHAT and CDR2 as FQNNGV.

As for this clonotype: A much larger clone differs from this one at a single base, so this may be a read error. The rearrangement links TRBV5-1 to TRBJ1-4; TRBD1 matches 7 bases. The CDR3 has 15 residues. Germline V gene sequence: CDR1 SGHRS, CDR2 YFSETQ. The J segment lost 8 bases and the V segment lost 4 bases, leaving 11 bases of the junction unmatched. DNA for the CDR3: TGCGCCAGCAGCCACCAAACAGGGGTGAAGGAAAAACTGTTTTTT. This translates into CASSHQTGVKEKLFF.

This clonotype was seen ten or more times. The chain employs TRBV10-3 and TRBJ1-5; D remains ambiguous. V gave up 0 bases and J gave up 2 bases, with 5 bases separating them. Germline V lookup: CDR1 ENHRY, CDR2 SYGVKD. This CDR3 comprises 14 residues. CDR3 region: CAISESNGNQPQHF. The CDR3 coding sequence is TGTGCCATCAGTGAGTCTAATGGCAATCAGCCCCAGCATTTT.